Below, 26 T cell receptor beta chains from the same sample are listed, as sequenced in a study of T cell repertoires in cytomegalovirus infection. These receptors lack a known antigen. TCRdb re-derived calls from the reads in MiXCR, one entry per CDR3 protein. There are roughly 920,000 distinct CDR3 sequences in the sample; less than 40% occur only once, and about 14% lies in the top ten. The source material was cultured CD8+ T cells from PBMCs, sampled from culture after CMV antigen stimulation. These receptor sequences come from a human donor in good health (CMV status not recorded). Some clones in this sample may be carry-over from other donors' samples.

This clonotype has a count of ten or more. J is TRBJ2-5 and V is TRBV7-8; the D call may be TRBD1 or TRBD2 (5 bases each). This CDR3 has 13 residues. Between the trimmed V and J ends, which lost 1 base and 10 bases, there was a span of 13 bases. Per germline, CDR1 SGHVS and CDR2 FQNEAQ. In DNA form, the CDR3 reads TGTGCCAGCAGCTTAGGGCGGTGGGACGGCCAGTACTTC. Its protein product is CASSLGRWDGQYF.

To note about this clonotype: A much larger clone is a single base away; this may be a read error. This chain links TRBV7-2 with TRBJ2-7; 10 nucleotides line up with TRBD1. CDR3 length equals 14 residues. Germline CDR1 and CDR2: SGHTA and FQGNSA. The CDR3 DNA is TGTGCCTGCAGCCCCAGACAGGGGGCTCACGAGCAGTACGTC. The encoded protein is CACSPRQGAHEQYV.

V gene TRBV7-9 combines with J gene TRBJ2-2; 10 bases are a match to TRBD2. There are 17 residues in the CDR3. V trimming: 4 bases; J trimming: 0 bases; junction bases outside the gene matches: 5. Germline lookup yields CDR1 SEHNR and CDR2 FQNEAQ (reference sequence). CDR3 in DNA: TGTGCCAGCAGCTCCCTAGCGGGGGCGCCGAACACCGGGGAGCTGTTTTTT. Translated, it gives CASSSLAGAPNTGELFF.

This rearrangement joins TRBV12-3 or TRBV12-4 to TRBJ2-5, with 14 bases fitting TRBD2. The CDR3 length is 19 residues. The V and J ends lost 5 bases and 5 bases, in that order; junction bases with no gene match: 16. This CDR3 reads CASSPPYGGTSGGGETQYF. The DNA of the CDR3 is TGTGCCAGCAGTCCGCCGTACGGAGGGACTAGCGGGGGCGGCGAGACCCAGTACTTC.

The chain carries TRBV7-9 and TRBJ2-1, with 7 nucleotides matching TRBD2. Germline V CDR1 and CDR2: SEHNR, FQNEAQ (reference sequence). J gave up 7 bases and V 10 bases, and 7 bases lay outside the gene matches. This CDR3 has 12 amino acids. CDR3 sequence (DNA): TGTGCCATTTTTGGGGGGGGAAATGAGCAGTTCTTC. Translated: CAIFGGGNEQFF.

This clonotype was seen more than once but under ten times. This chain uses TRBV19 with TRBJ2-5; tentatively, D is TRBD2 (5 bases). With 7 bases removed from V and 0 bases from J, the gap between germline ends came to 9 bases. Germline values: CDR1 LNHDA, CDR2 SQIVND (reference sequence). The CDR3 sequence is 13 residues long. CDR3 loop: CASTAGYQETQYF. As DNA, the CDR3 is TGTGCCAGTACCGCGGGTTACCAAGAGACCCAGTACTTC.

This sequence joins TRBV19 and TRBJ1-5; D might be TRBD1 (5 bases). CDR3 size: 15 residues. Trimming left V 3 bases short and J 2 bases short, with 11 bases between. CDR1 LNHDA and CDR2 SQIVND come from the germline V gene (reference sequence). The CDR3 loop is CASSMFGAGNQPQHF. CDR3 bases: TGTGCCAGTAGTATGTTCGGGGCGGGCAATCAGCCCCAGCATTTT.

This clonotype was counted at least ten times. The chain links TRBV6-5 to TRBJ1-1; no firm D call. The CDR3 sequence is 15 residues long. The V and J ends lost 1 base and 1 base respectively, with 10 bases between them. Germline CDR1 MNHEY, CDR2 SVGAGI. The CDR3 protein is CASSYYGQANTEAFF. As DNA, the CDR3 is TGTGCCAGCAGTTACTATGGCCAGGCGAACACTGAAGCTTTCTTT.

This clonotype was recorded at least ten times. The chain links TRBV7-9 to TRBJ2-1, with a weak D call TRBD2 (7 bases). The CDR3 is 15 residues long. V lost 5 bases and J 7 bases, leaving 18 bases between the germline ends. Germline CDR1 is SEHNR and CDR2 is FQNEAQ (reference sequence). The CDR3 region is CASSPEGGTGNEQFF. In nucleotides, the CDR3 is TGTGCCAGCAGCCCCGAGGGGGGGACGGGAAATGAGCAGTTCTTC.

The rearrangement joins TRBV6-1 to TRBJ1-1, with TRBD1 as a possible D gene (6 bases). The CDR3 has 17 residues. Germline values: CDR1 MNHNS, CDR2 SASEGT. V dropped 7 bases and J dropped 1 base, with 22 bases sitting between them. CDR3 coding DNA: TGTGCCAGCAATCCTTCCGGGGGGGCCGTTCCGAACACTGAAGCTTTCTTT. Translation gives CASNPSGGAVPNTEAFF.

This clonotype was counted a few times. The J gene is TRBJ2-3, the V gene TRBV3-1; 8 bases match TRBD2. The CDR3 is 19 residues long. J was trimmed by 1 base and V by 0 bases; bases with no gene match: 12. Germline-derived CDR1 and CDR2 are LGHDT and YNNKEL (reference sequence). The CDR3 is CASSQDRLGSGTRTDTQYF. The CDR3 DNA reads TGTGCCAGCAGCCAAGATCGGTTAGGTAGCGGGACCCGCACAGATACGCAGTATTTT.

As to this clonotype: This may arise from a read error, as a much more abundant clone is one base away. The CDR3 region is CASSLVRRGRVYNEQFF. Written as DNA, the CDR3 is TGTGCCAGCAGCTTAGTGCGGCGGGGGAGGGTCTACAATGAGCAGTTCTTC. The chain carries TRBV7-2 and TRBJ2-1; 7 positions agree with TRBD2. Germline loops: CDR1 SGHTA, CDR2 FQGNSA. There are 17 residues in the CDR3. Trimming removed 1 base from V and 3 bases from J; junction bases left unmatched: 9.

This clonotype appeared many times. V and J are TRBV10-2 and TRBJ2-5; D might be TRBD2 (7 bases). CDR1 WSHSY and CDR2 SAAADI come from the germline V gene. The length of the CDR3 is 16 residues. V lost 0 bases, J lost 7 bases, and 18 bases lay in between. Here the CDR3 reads CASSESTARGPGTQYF. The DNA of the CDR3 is TGCGCCAGCAGTGAGTCGACCGCGCGGGGGCCGGGGACCCAGTACTTC.

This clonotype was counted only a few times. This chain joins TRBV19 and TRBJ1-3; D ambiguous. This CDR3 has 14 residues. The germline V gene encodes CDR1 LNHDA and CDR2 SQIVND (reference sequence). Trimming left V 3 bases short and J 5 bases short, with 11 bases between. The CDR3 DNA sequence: TGTGCCAGTAGTATTTCAGACCGGAGAAACACCATATATTTT. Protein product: CASSISDRRNTIYF. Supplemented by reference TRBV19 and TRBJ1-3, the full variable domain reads DGGITQSPKYLFRKEGQNVTLSCEQNLNHDAMYWYRQDPGQGLRLIYYSQIVNDFQKGDIAEGYSVSREKKESFPLTVTSAQKNPTAFYLCASSISDRRNTIYFGEGSWLTVV.

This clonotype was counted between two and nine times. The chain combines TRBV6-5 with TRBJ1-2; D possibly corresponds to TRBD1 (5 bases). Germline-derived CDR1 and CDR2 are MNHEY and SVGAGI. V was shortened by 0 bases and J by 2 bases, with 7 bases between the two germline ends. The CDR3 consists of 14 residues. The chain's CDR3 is CASSYSSGNYGYTF. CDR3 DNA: TGTGCCAGCAGTTACTCGTCAGGGAACTATGGCTACACCTTC.

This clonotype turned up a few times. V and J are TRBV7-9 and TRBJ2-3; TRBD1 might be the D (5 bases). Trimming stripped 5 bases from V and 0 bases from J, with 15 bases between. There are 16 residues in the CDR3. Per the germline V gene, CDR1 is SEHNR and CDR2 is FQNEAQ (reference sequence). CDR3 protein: CASSKPDSPSTDTQYF. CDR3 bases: TGTGCCAGCAGCAAACCAGACAGTCCCAGCACAGATACGCAGTATTTT.

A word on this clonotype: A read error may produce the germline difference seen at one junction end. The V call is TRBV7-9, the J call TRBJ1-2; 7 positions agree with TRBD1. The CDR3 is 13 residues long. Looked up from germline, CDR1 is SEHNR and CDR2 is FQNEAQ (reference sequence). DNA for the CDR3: TGTGTCAGCCTTGGGGACAGAGCCTATGGCTACACCTTC. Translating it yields CVSLGDRAYGYTF.

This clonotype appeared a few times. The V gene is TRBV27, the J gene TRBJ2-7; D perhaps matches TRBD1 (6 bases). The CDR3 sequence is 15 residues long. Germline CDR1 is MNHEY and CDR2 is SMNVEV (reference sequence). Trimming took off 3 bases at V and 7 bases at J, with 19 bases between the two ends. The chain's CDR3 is CASSFIQGPSWEQYF. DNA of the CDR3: TGTGCCAGCAGTTTTATACAGGGCCCCTCGTGGGAGCAGTACTTC.

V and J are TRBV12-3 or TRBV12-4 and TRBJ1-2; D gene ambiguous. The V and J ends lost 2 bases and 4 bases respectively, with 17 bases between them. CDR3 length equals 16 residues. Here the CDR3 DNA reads TGTGCCAGCAGTTTATCGGTGACGGAACAGACCTATGGCTACACCTTC. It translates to CASSLSVTEQTYGYTF.

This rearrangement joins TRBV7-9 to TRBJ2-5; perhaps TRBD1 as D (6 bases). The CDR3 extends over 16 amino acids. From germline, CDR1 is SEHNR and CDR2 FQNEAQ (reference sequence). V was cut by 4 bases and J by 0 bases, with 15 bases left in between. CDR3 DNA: TGTGCCAGCAGCTCCCTGGTGGGGGCCGACCAAGAGACCCAGTACTTC. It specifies CASSSLVGADQETQYF. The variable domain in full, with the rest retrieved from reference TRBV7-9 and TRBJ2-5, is DTGVSQNPRHKITKRGQNVTFRCDPISEHNRLYWYRQTLGQGPEFLTYFQNEAQLEKSRLLSDRFSAERPKGSFSTLEIQRTEQGDSAMYLCASSSLVGADQETQYFGPGTRLLVL.

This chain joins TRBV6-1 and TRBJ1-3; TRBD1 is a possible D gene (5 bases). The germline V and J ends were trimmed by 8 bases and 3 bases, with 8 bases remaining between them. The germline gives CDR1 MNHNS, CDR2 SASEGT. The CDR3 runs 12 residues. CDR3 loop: CASGANGNTIYF. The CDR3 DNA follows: TGTGCCAGCGGGGCGAATGGAAACACCATATATTTT.

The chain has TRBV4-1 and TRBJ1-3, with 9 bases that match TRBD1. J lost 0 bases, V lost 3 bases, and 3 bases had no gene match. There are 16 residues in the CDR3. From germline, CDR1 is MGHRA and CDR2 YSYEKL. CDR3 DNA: TGCGCCAGCAGCCACCTACAGGGGGCCTCTGGAAACACCATATATTTT. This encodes CASSHLQGASGNTIYF.

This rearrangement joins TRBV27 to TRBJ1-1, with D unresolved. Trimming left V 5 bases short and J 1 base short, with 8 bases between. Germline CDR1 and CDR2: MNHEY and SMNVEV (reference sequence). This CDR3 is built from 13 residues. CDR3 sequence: CASSTYKNTEAFF. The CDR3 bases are TGTGCCAGCAGTACGTACAAGAACACTGAAGCTTTCTTT.

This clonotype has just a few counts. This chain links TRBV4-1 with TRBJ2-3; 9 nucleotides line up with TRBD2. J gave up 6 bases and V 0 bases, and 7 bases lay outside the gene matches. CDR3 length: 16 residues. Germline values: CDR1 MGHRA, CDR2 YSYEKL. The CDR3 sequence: CASSQDASGVDDTQYF. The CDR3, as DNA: TGCGCCAGCAGCCAAGATGCTAGCGGGGTAGACGATACGCAGTATTTT.

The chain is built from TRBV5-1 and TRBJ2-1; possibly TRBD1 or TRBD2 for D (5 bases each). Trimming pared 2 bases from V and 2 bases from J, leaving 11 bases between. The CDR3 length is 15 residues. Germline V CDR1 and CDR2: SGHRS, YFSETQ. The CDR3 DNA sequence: TGCGCCAGCAGCTTCCCCCCGGGACCCTACAATGAGCAGTTCTTC. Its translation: CASSFPPGPYNEQFF.

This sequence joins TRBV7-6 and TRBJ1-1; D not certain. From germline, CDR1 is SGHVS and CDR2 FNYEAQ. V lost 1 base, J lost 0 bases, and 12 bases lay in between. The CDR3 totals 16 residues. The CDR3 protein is CASSLGAGGVNTEAFF. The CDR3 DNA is TGTGCCAGCAGCTTAGGGGCCGGCGGCGTGAACACTGAAGCTTTCTTT.